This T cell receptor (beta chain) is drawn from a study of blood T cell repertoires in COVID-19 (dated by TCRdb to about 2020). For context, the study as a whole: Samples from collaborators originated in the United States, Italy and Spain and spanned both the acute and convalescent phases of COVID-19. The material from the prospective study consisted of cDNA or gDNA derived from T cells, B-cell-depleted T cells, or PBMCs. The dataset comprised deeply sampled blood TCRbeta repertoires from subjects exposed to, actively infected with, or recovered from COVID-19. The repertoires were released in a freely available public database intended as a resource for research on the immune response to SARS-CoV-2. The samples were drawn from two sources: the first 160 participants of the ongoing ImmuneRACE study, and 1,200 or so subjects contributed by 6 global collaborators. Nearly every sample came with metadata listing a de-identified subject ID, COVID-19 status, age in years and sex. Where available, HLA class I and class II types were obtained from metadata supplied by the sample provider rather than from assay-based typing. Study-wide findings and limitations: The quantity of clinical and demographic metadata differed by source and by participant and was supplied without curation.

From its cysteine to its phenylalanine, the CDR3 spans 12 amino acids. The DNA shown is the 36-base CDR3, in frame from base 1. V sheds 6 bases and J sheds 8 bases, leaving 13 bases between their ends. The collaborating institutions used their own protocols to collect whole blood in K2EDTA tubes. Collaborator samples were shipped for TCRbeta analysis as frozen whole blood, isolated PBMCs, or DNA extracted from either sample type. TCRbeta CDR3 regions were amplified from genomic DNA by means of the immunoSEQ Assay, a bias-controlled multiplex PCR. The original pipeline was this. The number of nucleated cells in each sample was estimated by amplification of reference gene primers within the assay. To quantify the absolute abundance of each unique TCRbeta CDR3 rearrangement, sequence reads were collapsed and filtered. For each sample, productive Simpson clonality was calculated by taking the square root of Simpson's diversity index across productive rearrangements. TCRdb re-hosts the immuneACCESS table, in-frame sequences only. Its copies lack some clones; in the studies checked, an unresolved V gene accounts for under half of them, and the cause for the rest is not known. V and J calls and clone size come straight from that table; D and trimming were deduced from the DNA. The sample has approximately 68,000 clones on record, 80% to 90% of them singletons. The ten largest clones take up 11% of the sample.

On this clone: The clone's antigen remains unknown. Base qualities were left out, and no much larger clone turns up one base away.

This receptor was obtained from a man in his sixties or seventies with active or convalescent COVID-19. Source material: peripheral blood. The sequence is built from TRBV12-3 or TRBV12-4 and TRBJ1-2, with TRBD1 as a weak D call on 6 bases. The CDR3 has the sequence CASRYRDEGYTF. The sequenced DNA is TGTGCCAGCAGGTACAGGGATGAAGGCTACACCTTC.